The entry that follows covers one TCR beta chain sequence. Its antigen is still unknown. This sample was taken from a study of response to subunit inactivated influenza vaccine. Study-wide results and caveats: Researchers suggested that each seasonal influenza vaccination recruits few new T cells.

From the RT-PCR reads, TCRdb called clonotypes with MiXCR, one entry per CDR3 protein. The table records under 200,000 distinct CDR3 sequences, 9.5% to 13% of them present only once. The sequence came from a man in his forties or fifties who received an inactivated influenza vaccine. Sequencing used non-naive T cells sorted from PBMCs, obtained roughly 48 days after vaccination.

CDR3 region: CASSRIPTGLSYEQYF. The CDR3 nucleotides read TGTGCCAGCAGTCGGATCCCGACAGGCCTCTCCTACGAGCAGTACTTC. The chain links TRBV7-2 to TRBJ2-7; D is perhaps TRBD1 (6 bases). The CDR3 is 16 residues long. CDR1 is SGHTA and CDR2 is FQGNSA in the germline V gene. The germline V and J ends were trimmed by 6 bases and 0 bases, with 18 bases remaining between them.